This record covers a single TCR beta chain. Its target is unknown. Profiling relied on immunoSEQ multiplex PCR, and the TCRdb table lists in-frame clones only, not all of them. The sample contains 95,000 to 110,000 clones, roughly 93% of which appear only once. This entry comes from a study of graft-versus-host responses after intestinal transplantation. The CDR3 runs 16 residues. Trimming pared 0 bases from V and 2 bases from J, leaving 11 bases between. Germline assignment: CDR1 SGDLS and CDR2 YYNGEE. Here the sequenced sample was unstimulated CD8+ T cells sorted from spleen or lymph node cells, taken before intestinal transplant. The V call is TRBV9, the J call TRBJ2-2; tentatively, D is TRBD2 (5 bases). This TCR derives from a human donor who received an intestinal transplant. The CDR3 spells CASSVVNSENTGELFF. CDR3 DNA: TGTGCCAGCAGCGTAGTCAATAGCGAAAACACCGGGGAGCTGTTTTTT.